A selection of T cell receptor beta chains follows, all from one sample in a study of memory CD4+ T cells and cytomegalovirus serostatus. Assay used: immunoSEQ multiplex PCR; TCRdb lists only in-frame clones, some missing. This sample has 70,000 to 90,000 clones; roughly 80% occur once, and the top ten carry just over 2.5%. The source material was memory CD4+ T cells from blood. Receptors originate from an adult in good health and CMV-seropositive. Both conserved end residues are trimmed from each CDR3. The order of the fields is J gene, V gene, CDR3 protein.

j_call: TRBJ1-4; v_call: TRBV28; cdr3_aa: ASSPGTGVPEKLF
j_call: TRBJ2-3; v_call: TRBV7-7; cdr3_aa: ASSLDGGGSDTQY
j_call: TRBJ1-2; v_call: TRBV27; cdr3_aa: ASSPTGSAYGYT
j_call: TRBJ1-2; v_call: TRBV5-6; cdr3_aa: ASSLWGGYT
j_call: TRBJ2-2; v_call: TRBV10-3; cdr3_aa: AISMVGTGELF
j_call: TRBJ1-5; v_call: TRBV2; cdr3_aa: ASTTVLVQPQH
j_call: TRBJ2-1; v_call: TRBV19; cdr3_aa: ASSIGPSNNEQF
j_call: TRBJ1-5; v_call: TRBV7-6; cdr3_aa: ASSGAGTGVPQH
j_call: TRBJ2-5; v_call: TRBV19; cdr3_aa: ASSLLRDRGNQETQY
j_call: TRBJ2-6; v_call: TRBV28; cdr3_aa: ATKEGSGANVLT
j_call: TRBJ1-1; v_call: TRBV7-6; cdr3_aa: ASSLGQGGEAF
j_call: TRBJ1-1; v_call: TRBV19; cdr3_aa: ASSISRPGKAF
j_call: TRBJ1-5; v_call: TRBV9; cdr3_aa: ASSGGAQNQPQH
j_call: TRBJ1-1; v_call: TRBV4-1; cdr3_aa: ASSQDTSDTEAF
j_call: TRBJ2-1; v_call: TRBV19; cdr3_aa: ASSINLLLPYNEQF
j_call: TRBJ2-5; v_call: TRBV10-3; cdr3_aa: AIARGGEETQY
j_call: TRBJ1-2; v_call: TRBV27; cdr3_aa: ATGQGRAYGYT
j_call: TRBJ1-1; v_call: TRBV6-4; cdr3_aa: ARTQGGDTEAF
j_call: TRBJ2-3; v_call: TRBV5-5; cdr3_aa: ASSLASGDTQY
j_call: TRBJ2-6; v_call: TRBV27; cdr3_aa: ASSWGSSFSGANVLT
j_call: TRBJ2-1; v_call: TRBV30; cdr3_aa: AWSPKDSYNEQF
j_call: TRBJ1-2; v_call: TRBV2; cdr3_aa: ASSGTANYGYT
j_call: TRBJ1-3; v_call: TRBV7-9; cdr3_aa: ASSLVPGQATQFGNTIY
j_call: TRBJ1-5; v_call: TRBV4-1; cdr3_aa: ASSPGGFNQPQH
j_call: TRBJ1-4; v_call: TRBV4-2; cdr3_aa: ASSQEDRGIEKLF
j_call: TRBJ2-3; v_call: TRBV7-8; cdr3_aa: ASSLELTRGNTQY
j_call: TRBJ2-1; v_call: TRBV6-1; cdr3_aa: ASSEAPSAGEQF
j_call: TRBJ1-1; v_call: TRBV27; cdr3_aa: ASSLRKTAGDEAF